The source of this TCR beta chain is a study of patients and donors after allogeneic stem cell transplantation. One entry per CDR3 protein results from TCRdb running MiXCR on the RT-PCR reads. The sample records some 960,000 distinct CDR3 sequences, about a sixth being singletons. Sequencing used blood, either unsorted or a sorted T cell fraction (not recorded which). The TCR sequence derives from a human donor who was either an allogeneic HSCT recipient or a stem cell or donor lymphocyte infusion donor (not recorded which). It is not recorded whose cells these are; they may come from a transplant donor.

The CDR3 coding sequence is TGTGCCAGCGGCAGTCCCGGGAGTGGCTACACCTTC. Translated: CASGSPGSGYTF. This chain connects TRBV12-3 or TRBV12-4 to TRBJ1-2; D not resolved. CDR3 length equals 12 residues. The V end was cut by 8 bases, the J end by 7 bases, with 14 bases between.